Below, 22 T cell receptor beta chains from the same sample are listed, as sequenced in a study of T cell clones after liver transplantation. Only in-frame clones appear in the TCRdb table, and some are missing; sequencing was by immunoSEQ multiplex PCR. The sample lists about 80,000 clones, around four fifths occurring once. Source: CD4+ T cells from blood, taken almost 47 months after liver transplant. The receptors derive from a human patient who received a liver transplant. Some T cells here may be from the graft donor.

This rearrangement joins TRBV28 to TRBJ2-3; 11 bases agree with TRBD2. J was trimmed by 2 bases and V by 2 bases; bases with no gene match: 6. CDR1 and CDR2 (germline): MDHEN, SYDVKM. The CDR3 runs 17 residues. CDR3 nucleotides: TGTGCCAGCAGTTTAGACGTAGCGGGAGGGCCCACAGATACGCAGTATTTT. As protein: CASSLDVAGGPTDTQYF. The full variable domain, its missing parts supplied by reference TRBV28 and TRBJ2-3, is DVKVTQSSRYLVKRTGEKVFLECVQDMDHENMFWYRQDPGLGLRLIYFSYDVKMKEKGDIPEGYSVSREKKERFSLILESASTNQTSMYLCASSLDVAGGPTDTQYFGPGTRLTVL.

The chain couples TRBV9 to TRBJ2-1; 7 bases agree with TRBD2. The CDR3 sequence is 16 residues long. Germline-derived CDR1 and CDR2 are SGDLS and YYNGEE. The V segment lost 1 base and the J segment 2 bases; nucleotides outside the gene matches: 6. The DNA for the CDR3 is TGTGCCAGCAGCGTACTCTCTCTAGCGGCCTACAATGAGCAGTTCTTC. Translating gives CASSVLSLAAYNEQFF.

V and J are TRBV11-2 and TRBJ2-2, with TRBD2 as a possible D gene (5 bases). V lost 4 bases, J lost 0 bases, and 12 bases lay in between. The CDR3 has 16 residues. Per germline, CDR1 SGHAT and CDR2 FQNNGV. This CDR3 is CASSSLVTANTGELFF. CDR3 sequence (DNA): TGTGCCAGCAGCTCACTAGTCACCGCGAACACCGGGGAGCTGTTTTTT.

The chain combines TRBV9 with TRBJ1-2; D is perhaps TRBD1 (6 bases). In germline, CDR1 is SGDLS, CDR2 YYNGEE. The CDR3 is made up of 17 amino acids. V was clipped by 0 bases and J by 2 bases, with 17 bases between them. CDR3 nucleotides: TGTGCCAGCAGCGTAGTTGCAAGCGGGGGGCAGAACTATGGCTACACCTTC. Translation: CASSVVASGGQNYGYTF.

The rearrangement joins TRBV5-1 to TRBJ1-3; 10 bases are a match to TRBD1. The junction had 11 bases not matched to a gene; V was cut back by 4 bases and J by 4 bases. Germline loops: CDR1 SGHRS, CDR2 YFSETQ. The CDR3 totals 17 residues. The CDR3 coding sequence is TGCGCCAGCAGCAATTTCGGAGGGACAGGGGTCGGAAACACCATATATTTT. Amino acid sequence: CASSNFGGTGVGNTIYF.

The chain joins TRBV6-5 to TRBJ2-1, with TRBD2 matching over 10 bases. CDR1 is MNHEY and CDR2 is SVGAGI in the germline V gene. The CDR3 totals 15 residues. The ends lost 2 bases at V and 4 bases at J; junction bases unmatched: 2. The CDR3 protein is CASSYRTSGYNEQFF. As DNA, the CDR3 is TGTGCCAGCAGTTACCGGACTAGCGGTTACAATGAGCAGTTCTTC.

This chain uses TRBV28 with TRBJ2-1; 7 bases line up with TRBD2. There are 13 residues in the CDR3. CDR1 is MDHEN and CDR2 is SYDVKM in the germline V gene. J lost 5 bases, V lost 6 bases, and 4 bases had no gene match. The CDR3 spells CASRGGDDNEQFF. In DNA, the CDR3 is TGTGCCAGCAGGGGGGGGGACGACAATGAGCAGTTCTTC.

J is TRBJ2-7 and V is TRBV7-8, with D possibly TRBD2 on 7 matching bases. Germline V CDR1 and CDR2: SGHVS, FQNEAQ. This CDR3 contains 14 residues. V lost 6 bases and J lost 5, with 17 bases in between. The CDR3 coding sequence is TGTGCCAGCAGTCCAGGGGAGGGGCTCAACGAGCAGTACTTC. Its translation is CASSPGEGLNEQYF.

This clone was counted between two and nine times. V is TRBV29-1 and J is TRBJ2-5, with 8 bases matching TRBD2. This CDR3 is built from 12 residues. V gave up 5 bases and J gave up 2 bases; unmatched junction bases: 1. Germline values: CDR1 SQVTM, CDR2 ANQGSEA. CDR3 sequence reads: CSVSSGQETQYF. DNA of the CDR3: TGCAGCGTTTCTAGCGGGCAAGAGACCCAGTACTTC.

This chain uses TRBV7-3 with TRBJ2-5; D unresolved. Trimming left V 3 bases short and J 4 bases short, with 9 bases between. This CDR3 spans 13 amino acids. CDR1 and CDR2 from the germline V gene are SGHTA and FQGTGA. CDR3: CASSFRFGETQYF. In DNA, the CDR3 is TGTGCCAGCAGCTTCCGGTTCGGAGAGACCCAGTACTTC.

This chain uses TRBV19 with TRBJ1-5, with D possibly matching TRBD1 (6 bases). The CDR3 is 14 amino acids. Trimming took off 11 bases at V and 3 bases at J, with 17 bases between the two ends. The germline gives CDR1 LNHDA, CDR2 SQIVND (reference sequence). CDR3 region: CAAGRGRINQPQHF. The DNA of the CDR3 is TGTGCCGCAGGGCGGGGGCGAATCAATCAGCCCCAGCATTTT.

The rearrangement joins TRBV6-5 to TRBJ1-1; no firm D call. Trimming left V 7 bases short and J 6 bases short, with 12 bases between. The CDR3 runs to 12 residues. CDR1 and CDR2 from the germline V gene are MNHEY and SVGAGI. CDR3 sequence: CASKEAISEAFF. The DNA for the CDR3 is TGTGCCAGCAAAGAAGCAATCTCTGAAGCTTTCTTT.

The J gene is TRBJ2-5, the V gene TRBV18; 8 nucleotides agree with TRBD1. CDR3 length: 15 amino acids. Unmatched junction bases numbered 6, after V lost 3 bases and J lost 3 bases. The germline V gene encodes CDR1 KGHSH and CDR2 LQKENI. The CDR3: CASSPRQGTKETQYF. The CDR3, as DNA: TGTGCCAGCTCACCCCGACAGGGGACAAAAGAGACCCAGTACTTC. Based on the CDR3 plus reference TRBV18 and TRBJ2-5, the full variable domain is NAGVMQNPRHLVRRRGQEARLRCSPMKGHSHVYWYRQLPEEGLKFMVYLQKENIIDESGMPKERFSAEFPKEGPSILRIQQVVRGDSAAYFCASSPRQGTKETQYFGPGTRLLVL.

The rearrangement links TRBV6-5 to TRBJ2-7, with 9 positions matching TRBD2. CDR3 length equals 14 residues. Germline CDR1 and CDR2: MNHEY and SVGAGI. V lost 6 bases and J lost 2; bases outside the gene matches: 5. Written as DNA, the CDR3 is TGTGCCAGCAGCTTAGCGGGAGTCGCCTACGAGCAGTACTTC. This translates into CASSLAGVAYEQYF.

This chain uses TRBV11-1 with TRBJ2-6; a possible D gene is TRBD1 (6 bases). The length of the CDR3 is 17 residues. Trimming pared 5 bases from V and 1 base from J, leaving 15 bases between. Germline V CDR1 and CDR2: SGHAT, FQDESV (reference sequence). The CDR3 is CASSQISTGSGANVLTF. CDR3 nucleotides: TGTGCCAGCAGCCAGATAAGCACAGGGTCTGGGGCCAACGTCCTGACTTTC.

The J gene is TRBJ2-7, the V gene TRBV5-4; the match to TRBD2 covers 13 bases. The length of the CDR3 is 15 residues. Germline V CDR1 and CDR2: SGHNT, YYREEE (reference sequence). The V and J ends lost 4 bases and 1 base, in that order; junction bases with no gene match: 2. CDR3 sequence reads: CASSPGLAGSYEQYF. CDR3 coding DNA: TGTGCCAGCAGCCCGGGACTAGCGGGATCCTACGAGCAGTACTTC.

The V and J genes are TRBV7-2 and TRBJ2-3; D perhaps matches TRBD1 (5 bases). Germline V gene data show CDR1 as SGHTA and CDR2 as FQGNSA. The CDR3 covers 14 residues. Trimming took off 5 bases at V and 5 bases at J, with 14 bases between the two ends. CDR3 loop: CASSVWAGQDTQYF. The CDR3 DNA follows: TGTGCCAGCAGCGTGTGGGCAGGGCAAGATACGCAGTATTTT.

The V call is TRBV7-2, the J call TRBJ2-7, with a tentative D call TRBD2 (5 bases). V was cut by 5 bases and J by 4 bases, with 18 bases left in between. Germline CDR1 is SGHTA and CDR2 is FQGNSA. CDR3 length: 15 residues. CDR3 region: CASSQTSGSAYEQYF. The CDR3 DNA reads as TGTGCCAGCAGCCAAACCAGTGGGAGCGCTTACGAGCAGTACTTC.

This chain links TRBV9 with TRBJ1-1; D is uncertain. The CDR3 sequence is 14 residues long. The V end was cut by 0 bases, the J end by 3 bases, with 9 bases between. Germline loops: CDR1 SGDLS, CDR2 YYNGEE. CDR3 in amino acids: CASSVEGTHTEAFF. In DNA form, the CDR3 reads TGTGCCAGCAGCGTAGAGGGCACTCACACTGAAGCTTTCTTT.

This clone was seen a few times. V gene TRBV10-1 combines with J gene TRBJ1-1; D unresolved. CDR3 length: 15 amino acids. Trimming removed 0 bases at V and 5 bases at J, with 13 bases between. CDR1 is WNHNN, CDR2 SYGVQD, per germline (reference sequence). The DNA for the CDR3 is TGCGCCAGCAGTGAGTCATCCGGAGGGTGGACTGAAGCTTTCTTT. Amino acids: CASSESSGGWTEAFF.

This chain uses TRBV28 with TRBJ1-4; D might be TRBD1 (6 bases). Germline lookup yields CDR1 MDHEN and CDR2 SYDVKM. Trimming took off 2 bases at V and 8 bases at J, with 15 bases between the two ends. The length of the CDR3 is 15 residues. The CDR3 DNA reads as TGTGCCAGCAGTTTAGGGGGCGTGGCCAGCGAAAAACTGTTTTTT. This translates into CASSLGGVASEKLFF.

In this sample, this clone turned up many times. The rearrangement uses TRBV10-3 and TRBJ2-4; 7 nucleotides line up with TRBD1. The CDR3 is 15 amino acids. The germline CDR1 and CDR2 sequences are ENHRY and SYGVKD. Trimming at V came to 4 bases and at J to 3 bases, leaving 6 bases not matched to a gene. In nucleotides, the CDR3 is TGTGCCATCAGTGGGGGGACAGCCAACAAAAACATTCAGTACTTC. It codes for CAISGGTANKNIQYF.